Sequencing of this T cell receptor (beta chain) was carried out in a study of T cells in localized non-small cell lung cancer. Per germline, CDR1 SNHLY and CDR2 FYNNEI. The CDR3 is 15 residues long. Trimming took off 4 bases at V and 0 bases at J, with 9 bases between the two ends. The table came from immunoSEQ multiplex PCR; TCRdb's copy has only in-frame clones and leaves some out. The sample yields about 74,000 clones, roughly 84% seen once. In regard to this clone: Its antigen is not identified.

Notes on the study in general: It was uninvolved adjacent lung that showed the highest T cell clonality, exceeding tumor.

Here the sequenced sample was peripheral blood, taken before any cancer treatment. The sequence derives from a female donor aged 60 or older with stage I lung adenocarcinoma. The chain joins TRBV2 to TRBJ1-4; D uncertain. The CDR3 region is CASSGRLATNEKLFF. The CDR3 DNA reads TGTGCCAGCAGTGGGCGCCTAGCAACTAATGAAAAACTGTTTTTT.